One sample yielded the 20 T cell receptor beta chains listed below, sequenced in a study of blood T cell repertoires in COVID-19. Here immunoSEQ multiplex PCR was the method, and the copy in TCRdb shows in-frame clones only, minus some. The top ten clones hold roughly 8% of a sample with under 250,000 clones, 65% to 85% of them seen once. The sample consisted of peripheral blood. All receptors derive from a woman aged 45-65 years with acute or convalescent COVID-19.

The chain has TRBV29-1 and TRBJ2-2; TRBD1 is a possible D gene (5 bases). Trimming took 3 bases from V and 1 from J, leaving 9 bases between them. The CDR3 runs 14 residues. The germline CDR1 and CDR2 sequences are SQVTM and ANQGSEA. As DNA, the CDR3 is TGCAGCGTTGACGCTCAGGGGAACACCGGGGAGCTGTTTTTT. Translating it yields CSVDAQGNTGELFF.

This clone appeared once. The chain carries TRBV5-4 and TRBJ2-3, with 10 nucleotides matching TRBD2. After removal of 1 base from V and 0 bases from J, the junction contained 2 bases not matched to a gene. The CDR3 covers 16 residues. The germline gives CDR1 SGHNT, CDR2 YYREEE (reference sequence). The CDR3 loop reads CASSLPSGSSTDTQYF. CDR3 DNA: TGTGCCAGCAGCTTGCCTAGCGGGAGTAGCACAGATACGCAGTATTTT.

The genes are TRBV30 and TRBJ1-2; D unclear. CDR1 GTSNPN and CDR2 SVGIG come from the germline V gene (reference sequence). V gave up 1 base and J gave up 6 bases, with 9 bases separating them. CDR3 length: 12 residues. CDR3 region: CAWSAGFDGYTF. The CDR3 nucleotides are TGTGCCTGGAGTGCGGGTTTCGATGGCTACACCTTC.

The V call is TRBV14, the J call TRBJ2-5; TRBD2 agrees at 7 bases. V lost 4 bases to trimming and J lost 10 bases; unmatched junction nucleotides: 9. This CDR3 spans 13 amino acids. The germline V gene has CDR1 SGHDN and CDR2 FVKESK. The CDR3 reads CASSPLALGDQYF. CDR3 nucleotides: TGTGCCAGCAGCCCACTAGCGCTTGGGGACCAGTACTTC. Full variable domain (outside the CDR3, taken from reference TRBV14 and TRBJ2-5): EAGVTQFPSHSVIEKGQTVTLRCDPISGHDNLYWYRRVMGKEIKFLLHFVKESKQDESGMPNNRFLAERTGGTYSTLKVQPAELEDSGVYFCASSPLALGDQYFGPGTRLLVL.

The chain couples TRBV6-1 to TRBJ2-7; TRBD2 agrees at 7 bases. V shed 3 bases, J shed 0 bases, and the junction held 5 bases outside the gene matches. The germline V gene encodes CDR1 MNHNS and CDR2 SASEGT. This CDR3 comprises 15 residues. Here the CDR3 reads CASSEGGTSSYEQYF. In nucleotides, the CDR3 is TGTGCCAGCAGTGAGGGAGGGACGAGCTCCTACGAGCAGTACTTC.

This chain joins TRBV2 and TRBJ2-1; the match to TRBD1 covers 7 bases. The CDR3 is 12 amino acids. Germline lookup yields CDR1 SNHLY and CDR2 FYNNEI. The trim removed 6 bases at V and 8 bases at J, leaving 4 bases unmatched. In DNA form, the CDR3 reads TGTGCCAGCAGCAAGGACAGGCATGAGCAGTTCTTC. Residues: CASSKDRHEQFF.

V is TRBV28 and J is TRBJ2-3; a weak D match, TRBD2 (6 bases). This CDR3 is 18 amino acids long. The V gene's germline CDR1 is MDHEN and CDR2 SYDVKM. V lost 4 bases, J lost 0 bases, and 20 bases lay in between. The CDR3 loop is CASSYPGANPISTDTQYF. The CDR3 nucleotides are TGTGCCAGCAGTTATCCGGGAGCAAACCCAATTAGCACAGATACGCAGTATTTT. Full variable domain (outside the CDR3, taken from reference TRBV28 and TRBJ2-3): DVKVTQSSRYLVKRTGEKVFLECVQDMDHENMFWYRQDPGLGLRLIYFSYDVKMKEKGDIPEGYSVSREKKERFSLILESASTNQTSMYLCASSYPGANPISTDTQYFGPGTRLTVL.

The genes are TRBV10-3 and TRBJ1-2, with D tentatively TRBD1 (6 bases). V lost 5 bases and J lost 8, with 18 bases in between. The germline V gene encodes CDR1 ENHRY and CDR2 SYGVKD. There are 14 residues in the CDR3. CDR3 coding DNA: TGTGCCATCAGTCCCGGGGGGTCACAGGGAGGCTACACCTTC. The encoded protein is CAISPGGSQGGYTF.

V and J are TRBV24-1 and TRBJ1-4; no firm D call. V lost 7 bases, J lost 3 bases, and 8 bases lay in between. This CDR3 spans 13 amino acids. Germline V CDR1 and CDR2: KGHDR, SFDVKD. The CDR3, as DNA: TGTGCCACCAGCCGAGGCGCTAATGAAAAACTGTTTTTT. Protein sequence: CATSRGANEKLFF.

This chain links TRBV2 with TRBJ2-2; tentative D call: TRBD1 (5 bases). CDR3 length equals 13 residues. CDR1 and CDR2 (germline): SNHLY, FYNNEI. The germline V and J ends were trimmed by 8 bases and 1 base, with 8 bases remaining between them. Here the CDR3 DNA reads TGTGCCAGCGCTACAGGGAACACCGGGGAGCTGTTTTTT. This gives the protein CASATGNTGELFF.

The chain is built from TRBV13 and TRBJ1-1; no reliable D call. CDR1 PRHDT and CDR2 FYEKMQ come from the germline V gene (reference sequence). This CDR3 contains 15 residues. Trimming removed 5 bases at V and 2 bases at J, with 15 bases between. The DNA for the CDR3 is TGTGCCAGCAGCCCACTCCCGGGAGAAAACACTGAAGCTTTCTTT. Protein sequence: CASSPLPGENTEAFF.

V gene TRBV2 combines with J gene TRBJ2-1, with TRBD1 matching 8 bases. The CDR3 is 15 amino acids. Trimming took 6 bases from V and 4 from J; bases not matched to a gene: 8. Per the germline V gene, CDR1 is SNHLY and CDR2 is FYNNEI. The CDR3, as DNA: TGTGCCAGCAGCGGGACAGGTGATCCATACAATGAGCAGTTCTTC. It is translated as CASSGTGDPYNEQFF.

This clone was seen once. V is TRBV12-2 and J is TRBJ2-7; the table assigns TRBD2, which was not confirmed against the DNA. TRBV12-2 is an annotated pseudogene. The CDR3 is 15 amino acids. The CDR3 DNA follows: TGTGCAAGTCGCTTACACCGGGAGGGGCGCTACGAGCAGTACTTC. This gives the protein CASRLHREGRYEQYF.

This clone came up once. The chain uses TRBV12-5 and TRBJ2-7, with 7 bases identical to TRBD2. Germline V gene sequence: CDR1 LGHNT, CDR2 FRNRAP. This CDR3 spans 16 amino acids. The V segment lost 6 bases and the J segment 5 bases; nucleotides outside the gene matches: 16. The DNA for the CDR3 is TGTGCTAGTGGCTATATTGACCCCACTGGGAGGGACGAGCAGTACTTC. Translating gives CASGYIDPTGRDEQYF.

The chain joins TRBV19 to TRBJ2-2; tentatively, D is TRBD2 (5 bases). Germline loops: CDR1 LNHDA, CDR2 SQIVND (reference sequence). The CDR3 is made up of 13 amino acids. Trimming removed 4 bases from V and 5 bases from J, with 8 bases in between. CDR3 DNA: TGTGCCAGTAGTAAACTAGGAACCGGGGAGCTGTTTTTT. Its protein product is CASSKLGTGELFF.

This chain's CDR3 is CASSQGLGQGYEQYF. In DNA, the CDR3 is TGTGCCAGCAGCCAAGGATTGGGACAGGGCTACGAGCAGTACTTC. This sequence joins TRBV14 and TRBJ2-7, with 9 bases that match TRBD1. The junction had 4 bases not matched to a gene; V was cut back by 1 base and J by 3 bases. The CDR3 consists of 15 residues. Germline CDR1 reads SGHDN; CDR2 reads FVKESK.

This clone occurred a few times. The chain carries TRBV19 and TRBJ1-4, with D possibly matching TRBD1 (6 bases). Between the trimmed V and J ends, which lost 7 bases and 5 bases, there was a span of 14 bases. The germline gives CDR1 LNHDA, CDR2 SQIVND (reference sequence). The CDR3 loop spans 14 amino acids. The CDR3 region has the DNA TGTGCCAGTAATACCGGACAGAAGAATGAAAAACTGTTTTTT. It encodes CASNTGQKNEKLFF.

This chain joins TRBV5-8 and TRBJ1-1; 11 positions match TRBD1. Germline CDR1 is SGHTS and CDR2 is YDEGEE. V trimming: 4 bases; J trimming: 3 bases; junction bases outside the gene matches: 5. The CDR3 totals 15 residues. The CDR3 is CASSPWTGGHTEAFF. CDR3 sequence (DNA): TGTGCCAGCAGCCCCTGGACAGGGGGCCACACTGAAGCTTTCTTT.

The rearrangement joins TRBV10-3 to TRBJ2-2; TRBD1 aligns across 8 bases. This CDR3 region has 13 residues. V shed 10 bases and J 3 bases; nucleotides not matched to a gene: 4. Germline V gene sequence: CDR1 ENHRY, CDR2 SYGVKD. The CDR3 loop is CATRGQDTGELFF. For the CDR3, the DNA is TGTGCCACCAGGGGGCAGGACACCGGGGAGCTGTTTTTT.

This chain connects TRBV24-1 to TRBJ2-1, with 9 bases identical to TRBD1. J was trimmed by 7 bases and V by 4 bases; bases with no gene match: 1. Germline CDR1 KGHDR, CDR2 SFDVKD. The CDR3 consists of 13 residues. CDR3 nucleotide sequence: TGTGCCACCAGTGAGGGACAGGGAAATGAGCAGTTCTTC. Its protein is CATSEGQGNEQFF.